These T cell receptor beta chains were read from a single sample in a study of post-analysis software for immune sequencing data. TCRdb used MiXCR to reprocess the PCR reads, holding one entry per CDR3 protein. In the table there are hundreds of thousands of distinct CDR3 sequences, around 64% of which are singletons. The sample taken for sequencing was blood. The receptors here all came from a girl aged 2-10 years with multiple sclerosis. Each CDR3 is given with its conserved first and last residue. D genes are given only for firm matches. A clone size is listed for some rows: how often the clone was seen (once, few, many), or a class if it is expanded.

J gene	V gene	D gene	clone size	CDR3 DNA	CDR3 protein
TRBJ1-5	TRBV6-2/TRBV6-3	NA	NA	TGTGCCAGCAGTTATAGCGGGACATCTGGGGCAAATCAGCCCCAGCATTTT	CASSYSGTSGANQPQHF
TRBJ2-5	TRBV3-1	TRBD1	NA	TGTGCCAGCAGCCGCGGGACAGGGGGCGAAGAGACCCAGTACTTC	CASSRGTGGEETQYF
TRBJ1-5	TRBV6-5	NA	few	TGTGCCAGCGGACGAGGGGGAGCAGGGCAGCCCCAGCATTTT	CASGRGGAGQPQHF
TRBJ1-5	TRBV20-1	NA	NA	TGCAGTGGCTCGGATAGCAATCAGCCCCAGCATTTT	CSGSDSNQPQHF
TRBJ2-7	TRBV6-2/TRBV6-3	NA	few	TGTGCCAGCAGCACTTCGATTGACAGGCCTACCTCCTACGAGCAGTACTTC	CASSTSIDRPTSYEQYF
TRBJ1-1	TRBV4-1	NA	few	TGCGCCAGCAGCCTGGGAATTTGGAACACTGAAGCTTTCTTT	CASSLGIWNTEAFF
TRBJ2-3	TRBV29-1	TRBD1	few	TGCAGCGTTGTGGACAGGGGGGGGGATACGCAGTATTTT	CSVVDRGGDTQYF
TRBJ1-4	TRBV6-5	NA	once	TGTGCCAGCGCAAACTGGGAGGGTGAAAAACTGTTTTTT	CASANWEGEKLFF
TRBJ2-7	TRBV2	NA	NA	TGTGCCAGCAGAGAACCGGGGCCCTACGAGCAGTACTTC	CASREPGPYEQYF
TRBJ1-2	TRBV12-3/TRBV12-4	TRBD1	few	TGTGTACAGGGGTCTTCCTATGGCTACACCTTC	CVQGSSYGYTF
TRBJ2-5	TRBV20-1	NA	NA	TGCAGTGCTAGAGATTTTGCAGGGACGAAAGAGACCCAGTACTTC	CSARDFAGTKETQYF
TRBJ2-5	TRBV12-3/TRBV12-4	TRBD1	NA	TGTGCCAGCAGTTTCGGGAATGACAGGGTCCAAGAGACCCAGTACTTC	CASSFGNDRVQETQYF
TRBJ2-1	TRBV29-1	TRBD2	NA	TGCAGCTTCAGCGGGGCGCACTCCTACAATGAGCAGTTCTTC	CSFSGAHSYNEQFF
TRBJ2-2	TRBV6-2/TRBV6-3	NA	few	TGTGCCAGCAGGCCCGGGATGGACACCGGGGAGCTGTTTTTT	CASRPGMDTGELFF
TRBJ1-1	TRBV29-1	TRBD1	NA	TGCAGCGGATCCGGGACAGGGCATTCCACTGAAGCTTTCTTT	CSGSGTGHSTEAFF
TRBJ2-2	TRBV4-2	TRBD2	NA	TGTGCCAGCAGCCCCCGGGAGGCCGGGGAGCTGTTTTTT	CASSPREAGELFF
TRBJ2-1	TRBV6-5	NA	NA	TGTGCCAGCAGGGAACTGCGAGGCTCCTACAATGAGCAGTTCTTC	CASRELRGSYNEQFF
TRBJ2-1	TRBV2	NA	NA	TGTGCCAGCAAAGGGCTTCGGGAAGCGGAAAACTCCTACAATGAGCAGTTCTTC	CASKGLREAENSYNEQFF
TRBJ2-1	TRBV10-3	TRBD2	NA	TGTGCCATCAAAAGGGCGGGAGTAGACAATGAGCAGTTCTTC	CAIKRAGVDNEQFF
TRBJ2-1	TRBV4-1	NA	NA	TGCGCCAGCAGCCAAGTTGGGAAGCAAGCCTACAATGAGCAGTTCTTC	CASSQVGKQAYNEQFF
TRBJ2-5	TRBV14	NA	NA	TGTGCCAGCAGCCAAGATCGTGTCGGGTTCGGTGAGGAGACCCAGTACTTC	CASSQDRVGFGEETQYF
TRBJ1-1	TRBV9	NA	NA	TGTGCCAGCAGCGGCGGGGGGAGCACTGAAGCTTTCTTT	CASSGGGSTEAFF
TRBJ2-1	TRBV4-3	NA	NA	TGCGCCAGCAGCCAAGCTCCCTGGGGCTACAATGAGCAGTTCTTC	CASSQAPWGYNEQFF
TRBJ2-1	TRBV29-1	NA	NA	TGCAGCGTTGAATATGGGGGCAATGAGCAGTTCTTC	CSVEYGGNEQFF
TRBJ2-3	TRBV5-5	NA	few	TGTGCCAGCAGCTTGGCCTTATATTCAGATACGCAGTATTTT	CASSLALYSDTQYF
TRBJ2-3	TRBV2	NA	NA	TGCGCCAGCAGTGAGTTGGATACGCAGTATTTT	CASSELDTQYF
TRBJ2-5	TRBV11-3	NA	NA	TGTGCCAGCAGCCAGTTTCGGGAAGAGACCCAGTACTTC	CASSQFREETQYF
TRBJ2-7	TRBV6-1	TRBD1	NA	TGTGCCAGCAGTGGGGTGGGCAGGGGGCGTATCGAGCAGTACTTC	CASSGVGRGRIEQYF
TRBJ2-5	TRBV10-2	TRBD2	NA	TGCGCCAGCAGTGAATCTGGTAGCGGGAGGGGGGAGACCCAGTACTTC	CASSESGSGRGETQYF
TRBJ2-5	TRBV28	NA	NA	TGTGCCAGCAGTAAGGGAGTAGGTAGGCAGACCCAGTACTTC	CASSKGVGRQTQYF
TRBJ2-5	TRBV12-3/TRBV12-4	NA	NA	TGTGCCAGCAGTTTTCGCGTAGAGACCCAGTACTTC	CASSFRVETQYF
TRBJ2-3	TRBV10-3	NA	NA	TGTGCCACCCTTAGAGGGGGGTCTGCAGATACGCAGTATTTT	CATLRGGSADTQYF
TRBJ2-2	TRBV12-3/TRBV12-4	NA	few	TGTGCCAGCAGTCCACGACAGAAGAACACCGGGGAGCTGTTTTTT	CASSPRQKNTGELFF
TRBJ1-1	TRBV19	NA	NA	TGTGCCAGTAGTAGGCCGACGGTGAACACTGAAGCTTTCTTT	CASSRPTVNTEAFF
TRBJ2-1	TRBV7-9	NA	NA	TGTGCCAGCAGCTTTGCGACAGGATACAATGAGCAGTTCTTC	CASSFATGYNEQFF
TRBJ2-7	TRBV3-1	TRBD2	NA	TGTGCCAGCAGCCACGGACTAGCGGGATTTGAGCAGTACTTC	CASSHGLAGFEQYF
TRBJ2-1	TRBV7-9	NA	NA	TGTGCCAGCAGCTCCCCCAAAGGGGTTGAGCAGTTCTTC	CASSSPKGVEQFF
TRBJ2-1	TRBV20-1	NA	NA	TGCAGTGCTAGAGTAGTGCAATCCTACAATGAGCAGTTCTTC	CSARVVQSYNEQFF
TRBJ2-1	TRBV7-2	NA	NA	TGTGCCAGCAGCTTAGAACAGGGCGGTAAGCAGTTCTTC	CASSLEQGGKQFF
TRBJ2-1	TRBV7-9	TRBD1	NA	TGTGCCAGCGGACAGGGGGGAGATGTTAACAATGAGCAGTTCTTC	CASGQGGDVNNEQFF
TRBJ2-1	TRBV6-5	TRBD2	few	TGTGCCAGCAGTTACTCCAACGCAGGGGTGACTAGCGGGAGGGCCGATGGAAATGAGCAGTTCTTC	CASSYSNAGVTSGRADGNEQFF
TRBJ2-3	TRBV6-1	NA	NA	TGTGCCAGCAGCTTAGCGCTGTCAGGGGTCGGCACAGATACGCAGTATTTT	CASSLALSGVGTDTQYF
TRBJ2-7	TRBV10-3	NA	NA	TGTGCCATCAGTGAGGGAGTGGGTGCCGAGCAGTACTTC	CAISEGVGAEQYF
TRBJ1-1	TRBV12-3/TRBV12-4	NA	NA	TGTGCCAGCAGTTTTGCCGGGCAGCGTGAAGCTTTCTTT	CASSFAGQREAFF